This T cell receptor (beta chain) was found in a study of T-cell reconstitution after alpha-beta-depleted transplantation in children (dated by TCRdb to the mid-2010s). Context from the whole study: The study quantitatively tracked T-cell immune reconstitution after TCRalphabeta/CD19-depleted allogeneic hematopoietic cell transplantation in children using TCR repertoire profiling.

This clonotype was recorded a few times. Its antigen target is currently unknown. Qualities for individual bases were not recorded, and no much larger clone is one base off. The library was produced with PCR. The listed sequencing device is Illumina HiSeq 2500. Molecular barcoding was employed in the preparation of TCR libraries, with unique molecular identifiers being used to normalize TCRbeta repertoire quantification. TCRdb redid the processing of the public reads, applying fastp at Q25 and MiXCR, and retained in-frame beta chains. Identical CDR3 protein sequences are pooled into one entry, listed with their most common genes and DNA. The sample table lists some 200,000 distinct CDR3 sequences, approximately 9.5% of them with a count of one. The ten largest clones represent roughly 6.2% of the sample. This receptor was identified in a human donor who donated a stem cell graft to a child with acute lymphoblastic leukemia. Here the sequenced sample was PBMCs from the stem cell graft donor, taken from the stem cell graft.

The CDR3 sequence is CASSQAAHSSEAFF. The DNA sequence reads TGTGCCAGCAGCCAAGCCGCCCACAGTTCCGAAGCTTTCTTT. This chain is built from TRBV3-1 and TRBJ1-1; no confident D gene assignment can be made. CDR1 and CDR2 were assigned from the germline V gene (reference sequence) as LGHDT and YNNKEL. CDR3 length: 14 amino acids, cysteine to phenylalanine. This entry keeps only the CDR3 DNA: 42 bases, framed from base 1. Trimming takes 1 base from V and 8 bases from J, and the germline ends sit 14 bases apart. Full variable domain (CDR3 extended with the reference TRBV3-1 and TRBJ1-1 proteins): DTAVSQTPKYLVTQMGNDKSIKCEQNLGHDTMYWYKQDSKKFLKIMFSYNNKELIINETVPNRFSPKSPDKAHLNLHINSLELGDSAVYFCASSQAAHSSEAFFGQGTRLTVV.